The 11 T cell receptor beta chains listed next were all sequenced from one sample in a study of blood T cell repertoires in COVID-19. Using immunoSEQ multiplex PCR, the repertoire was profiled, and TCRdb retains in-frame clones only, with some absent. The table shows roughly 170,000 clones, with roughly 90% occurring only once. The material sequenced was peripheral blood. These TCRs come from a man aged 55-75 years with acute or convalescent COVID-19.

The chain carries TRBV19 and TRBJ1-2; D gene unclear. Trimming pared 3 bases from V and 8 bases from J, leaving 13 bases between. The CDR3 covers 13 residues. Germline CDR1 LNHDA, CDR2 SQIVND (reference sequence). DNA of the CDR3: TGTGCCAGTAGTATCCAAAATACGGGGGGCTACACCTTC. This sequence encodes CASSIQNTGGYTF.

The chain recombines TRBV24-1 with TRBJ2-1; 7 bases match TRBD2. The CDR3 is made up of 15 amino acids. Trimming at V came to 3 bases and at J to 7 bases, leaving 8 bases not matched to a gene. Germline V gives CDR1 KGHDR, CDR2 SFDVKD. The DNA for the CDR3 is TGTGCCACCAGTGATCCTAGCGGAGACAGTAATGAGCAGTTCTTC. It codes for CATSDPSGDSNEQFF.

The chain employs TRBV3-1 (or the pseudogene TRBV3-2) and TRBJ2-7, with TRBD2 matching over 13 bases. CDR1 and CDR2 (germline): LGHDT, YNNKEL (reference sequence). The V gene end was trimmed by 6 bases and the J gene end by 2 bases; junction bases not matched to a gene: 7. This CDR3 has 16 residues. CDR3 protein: CASSPGLAGVTYEQYF. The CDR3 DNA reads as TGTGCCAGCAGTCCTGGACTAGCGGGAGTTACCTACGAGCAGTACTTC.

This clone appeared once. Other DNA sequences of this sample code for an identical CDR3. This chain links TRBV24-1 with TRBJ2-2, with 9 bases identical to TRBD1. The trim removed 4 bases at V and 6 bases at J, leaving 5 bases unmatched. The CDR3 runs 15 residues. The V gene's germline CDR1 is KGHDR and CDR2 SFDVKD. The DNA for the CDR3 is TGTGCCACCAGTGACCCGGGACAGGGAGCCGGGGAGCTGTTTTTT. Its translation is CATSDPGQGAGELFF.

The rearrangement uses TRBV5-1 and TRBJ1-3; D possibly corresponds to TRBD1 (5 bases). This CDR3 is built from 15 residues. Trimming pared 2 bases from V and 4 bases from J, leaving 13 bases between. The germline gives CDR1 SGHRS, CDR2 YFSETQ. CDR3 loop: CASSFSPDRGNTIYF. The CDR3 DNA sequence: TGCGCCAGCAGCTTTTCCCCCGACAGAGGAAACACCATATATTTT.

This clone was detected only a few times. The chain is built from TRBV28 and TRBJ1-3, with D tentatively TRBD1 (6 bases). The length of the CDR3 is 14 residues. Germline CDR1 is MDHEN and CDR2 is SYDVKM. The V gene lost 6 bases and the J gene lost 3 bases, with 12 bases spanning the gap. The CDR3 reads CASRQGIGGNTIYF. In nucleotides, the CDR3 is TGTGCCAGCAGGCAGGGGATAGGTGGAAACACCATATATTTT.

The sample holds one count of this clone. This CDR3 reads CASSRPSGGTQYF. Here the CDR3 DNA reads TGCGCCAGCAGCCGCCCTTCGGGGGGCACGCAGTATTTT. The chain recombines TRBV4-1 with TRBJ2-3, with D perhaps matching TRBD2 (7 bases). CDR3 length: 13 amino acids. V was shortened by 4 bases and J by 9 bases, with 14 bases between the two germline ends. CDR1 MGHRA and CDR2 YSYEKL come from the germline V gene.

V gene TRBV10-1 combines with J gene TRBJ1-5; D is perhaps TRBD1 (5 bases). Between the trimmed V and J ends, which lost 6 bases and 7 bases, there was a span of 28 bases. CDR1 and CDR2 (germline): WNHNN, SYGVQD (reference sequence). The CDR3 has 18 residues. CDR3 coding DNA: TGCGCCAGCAGGTACAGGAGGGCAGGAAACCGCTGGGGGCAGCCCCAGCATTTT. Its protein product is CASRYRRAGNRWGQPQHF.

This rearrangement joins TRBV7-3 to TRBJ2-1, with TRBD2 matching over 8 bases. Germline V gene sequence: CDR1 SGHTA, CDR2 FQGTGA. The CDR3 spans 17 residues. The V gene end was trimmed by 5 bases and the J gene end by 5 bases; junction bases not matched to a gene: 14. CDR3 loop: CASSPIRPGLVNNEQFF. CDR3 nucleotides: TGTGCCAGCAGCCCGATTCGTCCGGGACTAGTTAACAATGAGCAGTTCTTC.

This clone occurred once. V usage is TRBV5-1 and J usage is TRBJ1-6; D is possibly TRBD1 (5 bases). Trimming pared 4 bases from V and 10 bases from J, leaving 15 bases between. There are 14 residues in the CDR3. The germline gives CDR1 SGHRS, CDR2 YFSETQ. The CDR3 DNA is TGCGCCAGCAGCCCGCAGGGTATTCAATCACCCCTCCACTTT. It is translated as CASSPQGIQSPLHF.

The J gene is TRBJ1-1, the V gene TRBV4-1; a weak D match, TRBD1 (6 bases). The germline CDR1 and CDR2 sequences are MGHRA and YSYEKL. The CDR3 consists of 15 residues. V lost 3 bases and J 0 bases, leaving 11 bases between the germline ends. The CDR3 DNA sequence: TGCGCCAGCAGCCAGTCGACAGGCCTGAACACTGAAGCTTTCTTT. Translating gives CASSQSTGLNTEAFF.